This TCR beta chain was recovered during a study of blood T cell repertoires in COVID-19. V was shortened by 6 bases and J by 0 bases, with 12 bases between the two germline ends. Germline CDR1 reads MNHEY; CDR2 reads SVGAGI. CDR3 length: 15 amino acids. This clone was picked up one time. Assay used: immunoSEQ multiplex PCR; TCRdb lists only in-frame clones, some missing. The repertoire holds over 150,000 clones, with less than 95% as singletons. The sequence came from a man between 45 and 60 years old with acute or convalescent COVID-19. The sequenced sample was peripheral blood. V gene TRBV6-5 combines with J gene TRBJ1-5, with D perhaps matching TRBD1 (5 bases). For the CDR3, the DNA is TGTGCCAGCAGGGCCGGGGGAAATAGCAATCAGCCCCAGCATTTT. Protein: CASRAGGNSNQPQHF.